Detailed here is one T cell receptor (beta chain). Its antigen is as yet unknown. The sample is drawn from a study of T cell responses to AZD1222 COVID-19 vaccine. Overall study context: Recipients boosted at about 4 weeks or about 12 weeks are pooled. Findings of the study overall: Spike-specific TCR breadth and depth were elevated following two AZD1222 doses. CD4 TCRs associated with vaccination spanned spike, dominating at 160-218 and 743-854.

V lost 7 bases to trimming and J lost 2 bases, with 8 bases between them. The CDR3 runs 12 residues. The germline gives CDR1 ENHRY, CDR2 SYGVKD. Assay used: immunoSEQ multiplex PCR; TCRdb lists only in-frame clones, some missing. The sample lists over 100,000 clones; roughly 88% were seen once. This receptor was obtained from an adult in good health. This rearrangement joins TRBV10-3 to TRBJ1-2, with D uncertain. The material sequenced was peripheral blood, taken on day 0 of AZD1222 vaccination. The DNA for the CDR3 is TGTGCCATCACCCCCGACAACTATGGCTACACCTTC. Amino acids: CAITPDNYGYTF.